Presented here are 30 T cell receptor beta chains from one specimen sequenced in a study of T cell repertoires in cytomegalovirus infection. TCRdb reanalysed the reads using MiXCR and keeps one entry per CDR3 protein. This table holds roughly 100,000 distinct CDR3 sequences, roughly 39% found once. Antigens of these TCRs are unknown. Sequencing used CD8+ T cells from cultured PBMCs, obtained from culture after CMV antigen stimulation. These receptors originate from a human donor in good health (CMV status not recorded). Some clones in this sample may be carry-over from other donors' samples.

The chain links TRBV2 to TRBJ1-2; tentatively, D is TRBD1 (6 bases). Germline lookup yields CDR1 SNHLY and CDR2 FYNNEI. Trimming shortened V by 8 bases and J by 4 bases, and 11 bases separated the two germline ends. The CDR3 runs to 12 residues. The CDR3, as DNA: TGTGCCAGCCGCGGACAGCGCTATGGCTACACCTTC. Translated, it gives CASRGQRYGYTF.

The chain's CDR3 is CASSYSSPRGRWEWQYF. In DNA form, the CDR3 reads TGTGCCAGCAGTTACAGTAGCCCTCGGGGGCGCTGGGAATGGCAGTATTTT. The chain employs TRBV12-3 or TRBV12-4 and TRBJ2-3; D might be TRBD1 or TRBD2, each matching 6 bases. V was cut by 4 bases and J by 11 bases, with 28 bases left in between. The CDR3 runs to 17 residues.

V gene TRBV5-4 combines with J gene TRBJ2-3; no definite D call. Germline-derived CDR1 and CDR2 are SGHNT and YYREEE (reference sequence). This CDR3 is 14 amino acids long. Trimming stripped 0 bases from V and 1 base from J, with 6 bases between. Written as DNA, the CDR3 is TGTGCCAGCAGCTTGGTCTCAGGCACAGATACGCAGTATTTT. It codes for CASSLVSGTDTQYF.

The J gene is TRBJ2-5, the V gene TRBV7-6; D gene uncertain. CDR3 length: 15 amino acids. Germline CDR1 SGHVS, CDR2 FNYEAQ. The V and J ends lost 5 bases and 0 bases respectively, with 13 bases between them. As DNA, the CDR3 is TGTGCCAGCAGCCCCTCCGGCATGTACCAAGAGACCCAGTACTTC. Encoded protein: CASSPSGMYQETQYF.

This clonotype has a handful of counts. The V and J genes are TRBV7-9 and TRBJ2-6; D is possibly TRBD2 (6 bases). The V end lost 1 base, the J end lost 2 bases, and 6 bases lay between the germline ends. CDR1 is SEHNR and CDR2 is FQNEAQ in the germline V gene (reference sequence). This CDR3 region has 15 residues. The CDR3 is CASSLGGAGANVLTF. CDR3 DNA: TGTGCCAGCAGCTTAGGGGGGGCTGGGGCCAACGTCCTGACTTTC.

The chain is built from TRBV6-2 or TRBV6-3 and TRBJ2-2; 8 nucleotides align to TRBD1. CDR3 length equals 17 residues. The ends lost 5 bases at V and 7 bases at J; junction bases unmatched: 15. Germline values: CDR1 MNHEY, CDR2 SVGEGT. DNA of the CDR3: TGTGCCAGCAGTGAACCGGGACAGGTAGAGGGGATCGGGGAGCTGTTTTTT. Translating it yields CASSEPGQVEGIGELFF.

The chain is built from TRBV7-2 and TRBJ2-2; 9 nucleotides line up with TRBD2. The CDR3 sequence is 15 residues long. Per germline, CDR1 SGHTA and CDR2 FQGNSA. The J segment lost 6 bases and the V segment lost 4 bases, leaving 6 bases of the junction unmatched. The CDR3: CASSSLAGFPGELFF. CDR3 bases: TGTGCCAGCAGCTCCCTAGCGGGGTTTCCCGGGGAGCTGTTTTTT.

This chain connects TRBV2 to TRBJ2-7, with 9 bases lining up with TRBD2. V was clipped by 4 bases and J by 2 bases; unmatched bases: 9. The CDR3 sequence is 16 residues long. Per germline, CDR1 SNHLY and CDR2 FYNNEI. As DNA, the CDR3 is TGTGCCAGCAGTGCGGTTCTAGCGGGGTCCCCCTACGAGCAGTACTTC. Protein: CASSAVLAGSPYEQYF. The whole variable domain, remainder taken from reference TRBV2 and TRBJ2-7, is EPEVTQTPSHQVTQMGQEVILRCVPISNHLYFYWYRQILGQKVEFLVSFYNNEISEKSEIFDDQFSVERPDGSNFTLKIRSTKLEDSAMYFCASSAVLAGSPYEQYFGPGTRLTVT.

This clonotype was recorded a few times. This chain connects TRBV7-2 to TRBJ1-6, with D unresolved. The CDR3 covers 17 residues. Germline V gene data show CDR1 as SGHTA and CDR2 as FQGNSA. V lost 5 bases and J lost 4, with 18 bases in between. The CDR3 DNA reads TGTGCCAGCAGCCAGAGGCCCCTCGGAGGGTATAATTCACCCCTCCACTTT. It is translated as CASSQRPLGGYNSPLHF. Supplemented by reference TRBV7-2 and TRBJ1-6, the full variable domain reads GAGVSQSPSNKVTEKGKDVELRCDPISGHTALYWYRQSLGQGLEFLIYFQGNSAPDKSGLPSDRFSAERTGGSVSTLTIQRTQQEDSAVYLCASSQRPLGGYNSPLHFGNGTRLTVT.

This clonotype came up many times. The chain carries TRBV7-2 and TRBJ2-7; TRBD1 is a possible D gene (6 bases). This CDR3 has 14 residues. The V gene lost 4 bases and the J gene lost 6 bases, with 16 bases spanning the gap. Germline V CDR1 and CDR2: SGHTA, FQGNSA. The CDR3 DNA is TGTGCCAGCAGCTCGACAGGATTTTCTATCGAGCAGTACTTC. Its translation: CASSSTGFSIEQYF.

The chain combines TRBV5-1 with TRBJ2-5; 9 nucleotides align to TRBD2. After removal of 1 base from V and 5 bases from J, the junction contained 9 bases not matched to a gene. The CDR3 has 16 residues. The germline CDR1 and CDR2 sequences are SGHRS and YFSETQ. Here the CDR3 DNA reads TGCGCCAGCAGCTTGCACACCGGGACTAGCTCGGAGACCCAGTACTTC. As protein: CASSLHTGTSSETQYF.

The chain is built from TRBV7-9 and TRBJ1-2; D is unresolved. The V gene lost 2 bases and the J gene lost 4 bases, with 8 bases spanning the gap. Germline CDR1 SEHNR, CDR2 FQNEAQ (reference sequence). The CDR3 consists of 13 residues. CDR3 coding DNA: TGTGCCAGCAGCTTATCAGATCCCTATGGCTACACCTTC. Translating it yields CASSLSDPYGYTF.

The table lists this clonotype with a count of one. V is TRBV12-3 or TRBV12-4 and J is TRBJ2-1; the D gene is possibly TRBD2 (6 bases). The CDR3 runs 12 residues. With 5 bases removed from V and 11 bases from J, the gap between germline ends came to 13 bases. The CDR3 here is CASSRPGLQQFF. In DNA, the CDR3 is TGTGCCAGCAGTAGGCCGGGACTTCAGCAGTTCTTC.

The chain links TRBV28 to TRBJ2-7, with 9 bases identical to TRBD2. This CDR3 is built from 14 residues. Germline V gene sequence: CDR1 MDHEN, CDR2 SYDVKM. The V and J ends lost 5 bases and 4 bases, in that order; junction bases with no gene match: 6. The CDR3 sequence is CASSEPGLAYEQYF. Here the CDR3 DNA reads TGTGCCAGCAGTGAACCGGGACTAGCTTACGAGCAGTACTTC.

The V gene is TRBV5-4, the J gene TRBJ2-3; D tentatively fits TRBD1 or TRBD2 (6 bases each). This CDR3 is 15 amino acids long. Trimming removed 2 bases at V and 0 bases at J, with 10 bases between. CDR1 is SGHNT and CDR2 is YYREEE in the germline V gene (reference sequence). CDR3 in amino acids: CASSFRGGSTDTQYF. DNA of the CDR3: TGTGCCAGCAGCTTCCGAGGGGGGAGCACAGATACGCAGTATTTT.

In this sample, this clonotype turned up a few times. The V and J genes are TRBV5-6 and TRBJ1-3; 9 nucleotides agree with TRBD1. CDR1 is SGHDT and CDR2 is YYEEEE in the germline V gene. J was trimmed by 2 bases and V by 1 base; bases with no gene match: 7. CDR3 size: 17 residues. In nucleotides, the CDR3 is TGTGCCAGCAGCTTGCGATGGGACAGGGACGCTGGAAACACCATATATTTT. Translated, it gives CASSLRWDRDAGNTIYF.

The chain couples TRBV12-3 or TRBV12-4 to TRBJ1-4; D is perhaps TRBD1 (5 bases). Between the trimmed V and J ends, which lost 5 bases and 0 bases, there was a span of 19 bases. CDR3 length equals 18 residues. CDR3 in amino acids: CASSTPLGTDATNEKLFF. CDR3 sequence (DNA): TGTGCCAGCAGTACACCCCTCGGGACGGATGCAACTAATGAAAAACTGTTTTTT.

In this sample, this clonotype turned up once. The chain links TRBV7-9 to TRBJ2-7; D assignment may be TRBD1 or TRBD2 (5 bases each). V was cut by 5 bases and J by 1 base, with 15 bases left in between. The CDR3 covers 15 residues. In germline, CDR1 is SEHNR, CDR2 FQNEAQ (reference sequence). The CDR3 DNA follows: TGTGCCAGCAGCCCACCCCCTGGGGGTTCCTACGAGCAGTACTTC. Encoded protein: CASSPPPGGSYEQYF.

This clonotype has just a few counts. The chain recombines TRBV6-5 with TRBJ2-5; 10 bases agree with TRBD1. The length of the CDR3 is 14 residues. Germline V CDR1 and CDR2: MNHEY, SVGAGI. V lost 6 bases and J lost 5; bases outside the gene matches: 6. As DNA, the CDR3 is TGTGCCAGCAGCACCCTGGACAGGGGGGAGACCCAGTACTTC. It codes for CASSTLDRGETQYF.

The chain is built from TRBV12-3 or TRBV12-4 and TRBJ1-2; D unclear. Deletions cut 1 base from V and 2 bases from J, with 5 bases between. This CDR3 is built from 13 residues. CDR3 nucleotides: TGTGCCAGCAGTTTAGTACAAAACTATGGCTACACCTTC. Its translation is CASSLVQNYGYTF.

The chain combines TRBV28 with TRBJ2-5; TRBD2 aligns across 8 bases. The germline V gene has CDR1 MDHEN and CDR2 SYDVKM. The CDR3 length is 15 residues. The junction had 8 bases not matched to a gene; V was cut back by 4 bases and J by 4 bases. CDR3 DNA: TGTGCCAGCAGTTATAGCGGGGCCCCCGGAGAGACCCAGTACTTC. Residues: CASSYSGAPGETQYF.

This clonotype occurred once. The gene calls are TRBV4-1 and TRBJ1-4; D is undetermined. Germline V gene data show CDR1 as MGHRA and CDR2 as YSYEKL. Trimming stripped 0 bases from V and 0 bases from J, with 5 bases between. The CDR3 runs to 15 residues. The CDR3 here is CASSQEWPTNEKLFF. CDR3 sequence (DNA): TGCGCCAGCAGCCAAGAATGGCCAACTAATGAAAAACTGTTTTTT.

V and J are TRBV3-1 and TRBJ2-1, with a tentative D call TRBD2 (5 bases). V lost 3 bases, J lost 8 bases, and 8 bases lay in between. CDR3 length: 12 residues. Germline CDR1 is LGHDT and CDR2 is YNNKEL (reference sequence). This CDR3 reads CASSQDFYEQFF. CDR3 nucleotide sequence: TGTGCCAGCAGCCAGGACTTTTATGAGCAGTTCTTC.

The chain uses TRBV7-9 and TRBJ1-6; 9 bases are a match to TRBD1. Germline V gene sequence: CDR1 SEHNR, CDR2 FQNEAQ (reference sequence). The CDR3 runs 15 residues. After removal of 4 bases from V and 14 bases from J, the junction contained 12 bases not matched to a gene. The CDR3 DNA reads TGTGCCAGCAGCTCCCGGACAGGGGCCTTTTTGGCCCTCCACTTT. Translated: CASSSRTGAFLALHF.

This clonotype was seen a single time. The rearrangement joins TRBV20-1 to TRBJ1-1, with D hard to call. CDR3 size: 13 residues. The ends were cut back, 6 bases at V and 1 base at J, with 12 bases in the middle. Germline CDR1 reads DFQATT; CDR2 reads SNEGSKA (reference sequence). The CDR3 DNA sequence: TGCAGTGCCTACAGCCTTACGAACACTGAAGCTTTCTTT. Translation gives CSAYSLTNTEAFF.

This clonotype has just a few counts. The rearrangement uses TRBV5-1 and TRBJ2-3, with D unresolved. The length of the CDR3 is 13 residues. Trimming stripped 4 bases from V and 1 base from J, with 7 bases between. Germline lookup yields CDR1 SGHRS and CDR2 YFSETQ. The CDR3 loop is CASSQPGTDTQYF. The CDR3 DNA follows: TGCGCCAGCAGCCAACCGGGCACAGATACGCAGTATTTT. Variable domain in full (rest from reference TRBV5-1 and TRBJ2-3): KAGVTQTPRYLIKTRGQQVTLSCSPISGHRSVSWYQQTPGQGLQFLFEYFSETQRNKGNFPGRFSGRQFSNSRSEMNVSTLELGDSALYLCASSQPGTDTQYFGPGTRLTVL.

The V gene is TRBV2, the J gene TRBJ1-1; no clear D gene. This CDR3 has 14 amino acids. Trimming cost V 3 bases and J 0 bases, with 8 bases left between them. CDR1 is SNHLY and CDR2 is FYNNEI in the germline V gene. CDR3 coding DNA: TGTGCCAGCAGTGACCCACCTATGAACACTGAAGCTTTCTTT. Its protein is CASSDPPMNTEAFF.

DNA of the CDR3: TGTGCCAGCAGCGACGGACAGGGAGGCAATCAGCCCCAGCATTTT. This translates into CASSDGQGGNQPQHF. V gene TRBV7-9 combines with J gene TRBJ1-5; 8 nucleotides line up with TRBD1. The germline V gene encodes CDR1 SEHNR and CDR2 FQNEAQ (reference sequence). The CDR3 loop spans 15 amino acids. The V segment lost 5 bases and the J segment 2 bases; nucleotides outside the gene matches: 5.

A few counts support this clonotype. This CDR3 reads CASSLGGGPDTQYF. The CDR3 DNA reads TGTGCCAGCAGCCTTGGGGGGGGCCCAGATACGCAGTATTTT. This chain connects TRBV12-3 or TRBV12-4 to TRBJ2-3; D possibly corresponds to TRBD2 (7 bases). Trimming removed 6 bases at V and 4 bases at J, with 14 bases between. CDR3 size: 14 residues.

This clonotype was seen repeatedly, ten times or more. The chain couples TRBV28 to TRBJ1-6, with TRBD1 as a possible D gene (6 bases). Germline lookup yields CDR1 MDHEN and CDR2 SYDVKM. V was pared by 2 bases and J by 0 bases, with 14 bases between. This CDR3 is 18 amino acids long. The CDR3 nucleotides are TGTGCCAGCAGTTTAGAATACAGGGAAATCTCCTATAATTCACCCCTCCACTTT. It yields the protein CASSLEYREISYNSPLHF.